The clone carrying this T cell receptor (beta chain) was recorded at least ten times. Its antigen is unknown. This specimen belongs to a study of T cell repertoires in cytomegalovirus infection. Turning to the study itself: From public TCR beta signatures came an indication of both CMV infection and matching HLA type. Study-wide results and limits: Public TCR beta family frequency separated CMV-and-HLA carriers, including in an independent cohort. The ex vivo response was dominated by HLA-C-restricted CMV-specific TCR beta clonotypes.

The V segment lost 2 bases and the J segment 6 bases; nucleotides outside the gene matches: 1. The CDR3 extends over 14 amino acids. MiXCR, applied by TCRdb to the reads, yields one record per CDR3 protein. The repertoire holds approximately 500,000 distinct CDR3 sequences, with 16% as singletons. The chain uses TRBV12-3 or TRBV12-4 and TRBJ2-2; 9 bases align to TRBD1. This sequence originates from a human donor in good health (CMV status not recorded). Some clones in this sample may be carry-over from other donors' samples. Sequenced: CD8+ T cells from PBMCs. Here the CDR3 DNA reads TGTGCCAGCAGTTTAAGACAGGGGGCCGGGGAGCTGTTTTTT. It yields the protein CASSLRQGAGELFF.